The clone carrying this T cell receptor (beta chain) was found a few times. This record belongs to a study of T-cell reconstitution after alpha-beta-depleted transplantation in children. This CDR3 is built from 13 residues. V lost 10 bases to trimming and J lost 4 bases; unmatched junction nucleotides: 6. CDR1 is SEHNR and CDR2 is FQNEAQ in the germline V gene (reference sequence). A TCRbeta library incorporating unique molecular identifiers was prepared. Via MiXCR, TCRdb re-called the PCR reads, giving one row per CDR3 protein. The sample contains 600,000 to 700,000 distinct CDR3 sequences, around 17% of which appear only once.

This chain joins TRBV7-9 and TRBJ2-1, with TRBD2 matching 8 bases. Specimen: PBMCs from the stem cell graft donor, collected from the stem cell graft. The receptor was derived from a human donor who donated a stem cell graft to a child with acute myeloid leukemia. The CDR3 is CATERGPYNEQFF. Written as DNA, the CDR3 is TGTGCCACGGAGCGGGGGCCTTACAATGAGCAGTTCTTC.